The clone carrying this T cell receptor (beta chain) is labeled as medium-sized. The target antigen is unknown. The data belong to a study of post-analysis software for immune sequencing data. Germline V lookup: CDR1 DFQATT, CDR2 SNEGSKA (reference sequence). V lost 3 bases to trimming and J lost 2 bases, with 16 bases between them. CDR3 length equals 15 residues. Study results and limitations: Roughly five TRBV segments, including TRBV5-6, TRBV5-1 and TRBV20-1, were more frequent in patients than controls.

The authors incorporated unique molecular identifiers into the TCR beta cDNA libraries. TCRdb reprocessed the PCR reads with MiXCR, giving one entry per CDR3 protein. This table has hundreds of thousands of distinct CDR3 sequences, 30% to 45% appearing once. The clonotype was recovered from a girl aged 5 to 17 with multiple sclerosis. The sample consisted of blood. The chain carries TRBV20-1 and TRBJ2-5; the D gene could be TRBD1 or TRBD2 (5 bases each). CDR3 coding DNA: TGCAGTGCTAGGACGATACGGGGCGAACAAGAGACCCAGTACTTC. This translates into CSARTIRGEQETQYF.